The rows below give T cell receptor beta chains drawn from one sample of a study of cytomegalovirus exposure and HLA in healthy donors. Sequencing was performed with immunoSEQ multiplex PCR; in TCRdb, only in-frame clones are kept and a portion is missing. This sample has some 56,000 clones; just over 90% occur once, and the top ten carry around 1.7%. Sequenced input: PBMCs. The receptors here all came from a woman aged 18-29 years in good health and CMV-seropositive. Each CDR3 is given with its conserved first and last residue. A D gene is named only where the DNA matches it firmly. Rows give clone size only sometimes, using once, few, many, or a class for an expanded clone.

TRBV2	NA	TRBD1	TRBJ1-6	TGTGCCAGCAGCCGATTGACAGGGACGTTAGAATCACCCCTCCACTTT	CASSRLTGTLESPLHF
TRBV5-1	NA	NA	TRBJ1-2	TGCGCCAGCAGCTTGGAAGTGGGGGAGGGCTCCTATGGCTACACCTTC	CASSLEVGEGSYGYTF
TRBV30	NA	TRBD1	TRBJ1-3	TGTGCCTGGAGCGGGGACAGGGCCATTACGGCGGGAAACACCATATATTTT	CAWSGDRAITAGNTIYF
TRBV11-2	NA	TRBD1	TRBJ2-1	TGTGCCAGCAGCCCAGGGGACAGGGATCTCAATGAGCAGTTCTTC	CASSPGDRDLNEQFF
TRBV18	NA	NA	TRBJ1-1	TGTGCCAGCTCTCCCGATCGGTTGAACACTGAAGCTTTCTTT	CASSPDRLNTEAFF
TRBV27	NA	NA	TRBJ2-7	TGTGCCAGCAGTCCTTCCCGAGGGTACGAGCAGTACTTC	CASSPSRGYEQYF
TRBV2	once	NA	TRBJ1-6	TGTGCCAGCAGTTCCCGGGAATATTCACCCCTCCACTTT	CASSSREYSPLHF
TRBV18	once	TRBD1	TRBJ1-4	TGTGCCAGCTCACCGGACAGGGTTGAAAAACTGTTTTTT	CASSPDRVEKLFF
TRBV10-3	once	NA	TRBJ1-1	TGTGCCATCAGGATGGGGGGGAACACTGAAGCTTTCTTT	CAIRMGGNTEAFF
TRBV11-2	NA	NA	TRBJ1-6	TGTGCCAGCAGACCGACGCGGCGCCTCTACTCCTATAATTCACCCCTCCACTTT	CASRPTRRLYSYNSPLHF
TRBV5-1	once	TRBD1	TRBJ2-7	TGCGCCAGCAGCTTGGGTGGGGACAGCGGCTACGAGCAGTACTTC	CASSLGGDSGYEQYF
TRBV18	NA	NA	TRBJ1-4	TGTGCCAGCTCACCCATCCGCCAGGCCGCAACTAATGAAAAACTGTTTTTT	CASSPIRQAATNEKLFF
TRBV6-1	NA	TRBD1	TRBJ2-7	TGTGCCAGCAGTGAATATGGAGGACAGGGGAGGGAGCAGTACTTC	CASSEYGGQGREQYF
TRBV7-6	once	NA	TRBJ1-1	TGTGCCAGCAGCTTAGTCCAAAACACTGAAGCTTTCTTT	CASSLVQNTEAFF
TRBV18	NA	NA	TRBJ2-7	TGTGCCAGCTCACCACCCGGGACTCGCGGGGCCTACGAGCAGTACTTC	CASSPPGTRGAYEQYF
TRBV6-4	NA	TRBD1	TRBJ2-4	TGTGCCAGCAGTGAGGGGACAGGGGGCGCAAACATTCAGTACTTC	CASSEGTGGANIQYF
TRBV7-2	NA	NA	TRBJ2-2	TGTGCCAGCAGCTTAGCGCTAGCGGGGGAGCTGTTTTTT	CASSLALAGELFF
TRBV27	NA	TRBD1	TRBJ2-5	TGTGCCAGCAGCCGGGACAGGGGGCTCGGGGAGACCCAGTACTTC	CASSRDRGLGETQYF
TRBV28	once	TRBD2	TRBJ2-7	TGTGCCAGCAGTCCCGGCGGGGGGGCCGTCTACGAGCAGTACTTC	CASSPGGGAVYEQYF
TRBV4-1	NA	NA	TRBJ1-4	TGCGCCAGCAGCCAAGACGTGACAGGCCCTCGCGAAAAACTGTTTTTT	CASSQDVTGPREKLFF
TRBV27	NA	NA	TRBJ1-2	TGTGCCAGCAGCCCATCGGGGGTGGGCTACACCTTC	CASSPSGVGYTF
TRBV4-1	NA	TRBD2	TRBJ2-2	TGCGCCAGCAGCCAGACTAGCGGGGCCGGGGAGCTGTTTTTT	CASSQTSGAGELFF
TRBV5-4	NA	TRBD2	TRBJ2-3	TGTGCCAGCAGCCGAGGGACTAGAGGCGATACGCAGTATTTT	CASSRGTRGDTQYF
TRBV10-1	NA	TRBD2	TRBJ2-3	TGCGCCAGCAGTTCATTTGCTAGCGGGGGCACAGATACGCAGTATTTT	CASSSFASGGTDTQYF
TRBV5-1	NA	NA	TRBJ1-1	TGCGCCAGCAGCTCGCTACTTAGCACTGAAGCTTTCTTT	CASSSLLSTEAFF
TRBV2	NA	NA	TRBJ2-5	TGTGCCAGCAGTGAAGGGTGGCAGGAAGAGACCCAGTACTTC	CASSEGWQEETQYF
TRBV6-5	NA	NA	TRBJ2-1	TGTGCCAGCAGTTATTCGGGGGTCAATGAGCAGTTCTTC	CASSYSGVNEQFF
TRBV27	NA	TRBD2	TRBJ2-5	TGTGCCAGCAGTCACCGCCGGGGGGGGCCAGGCCAAGAGACCCAGTACTTC	CASSHRRGGPGQETQYF
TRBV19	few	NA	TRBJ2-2	TGTGCCACCAATTTCGGGGGGCCGGGCACCGGGGAGCTGTTTTTT	CATNFGGPGTGELFF
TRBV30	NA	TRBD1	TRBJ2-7	TGTGCCTGGAGGAACTATCCGGGACAGGGAACCTACGAGCAGTACTTC	CAWRNYPGQGTYEQYF
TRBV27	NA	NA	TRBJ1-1	TGTGCCAGCAGTTTATCTACAGGTATTATTCTCTTT	CASSLSTGIILF
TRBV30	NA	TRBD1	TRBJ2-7	TGTGCCTGGACCGCGGGACAGGGAACCTACGAGCAGTACTTC	CAWTAGQGTYEQYF
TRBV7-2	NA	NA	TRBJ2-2	TGTGCCAGCAGCTTAGTTGCTATGAACACCGGGGAGCTGTTTTTT	CASSLVAMNTGELFF
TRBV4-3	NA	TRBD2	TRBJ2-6	TGCGCCAGCAGCCAGAAGACTAGCGGGGGTTACTCTGGGGCCAACGTCCTGACTTTC	CASSQKTSGGYSGANVLTF
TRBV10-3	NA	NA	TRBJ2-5	TGTGCCATCGGAGGGCCCGGGAGCGGGGAGACCCAGTACTTC	CAIGGPGSGETQYF
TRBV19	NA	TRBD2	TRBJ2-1	TGTGCCAGTAGTATATGGAGCGGGGTTCACAATGAGCAGTTCTTC	CASSIWSGVHNEQFF
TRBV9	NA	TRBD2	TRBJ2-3	TGTGCCAGCAGCGTAGACTCTAGCGGGGGGCTTAGCACAGATACGCAGTATTTT	CASSVDSSGGLSTDTQYF